The rows below give T cell receptor beta chains drawn from one sample of a study of CD8 T cells in ankylosing spondylitis. Via MiXCR, TCRdb re-called the 5' RACE reads, giving one row per CDR3 protein. The table lists just under 350,000 distinct CDR3 sequences, roughly 14% of them singletons. Source material: blood, either unsorted or a sorted T cell fraction (not recorded which). The receptors stem from a male donor with ankylosing spondylitis or in good health (not recorded which). Both conserved end residues are trimmed from each CDR3.

J,V,CDR3
TRBJ2-3,TRBV6-5,ASSSPGTGGMNTQY
TRBJ2-4,TRBV12-5,ASGLGTAIGGIQY
TRBJ2-7,TRBV5-1,ASSYRQGSAYEQY
TRBJ2-4,TRBV20-1,SAREQGMTKNIQY
TRBJ2-3,TRBV20-1,SARGNGADTQY
TRBJ1-2,TRBV5-4,ASSLLQGVSGYT
TRBJ1-1,TRBV4-1,ASSPHGTGANTEAF
TRBJ1-2,TRBV18,ASSPPVKVGYT
TRBJ2-5,TRBV20-1,SASPTSRETQY
TRBJ2-2,TRBV20-1,SARGLAANTGELF
TRBJ2-3,TRBV7-8,ASSLGGGASTDTQY
TRBJ1-1,TRBV9,ASSALAGMNTEAF
TRBJ2-2,TRBV7-6,ASSPRTSGGANTGELF
TRBJ1-2,TRBV12-3/TRBV12-4,ASRQTGGHGYT
TRBJ1-2,TRBV29-1,SVEGLQGIYGYT
TRBJ1-1,TRBV5-1,ASSLQPGTNQAF
TRBJ2-3,TRBV7-2,ASSLKRGATDTQY
TRBJ1-2,TRBV6-5,ASSYTSDRGGYT
TRBJ2-7,TRBV27,ASCPEINSYEQY
TRBJ1-1,TRBV5-1,ASSLPSLNTEAF
TRBJ1-3,TRBV12-3/TRBV12-4,ASRQPGHSSGNTIY
TRBJ2-2,TRBV29-1,SVYTSGRNTGELF
TRBJ2-1,TRBV20-1,SASKGGSHNEQF
TRBJ1-6,TRBV12-3/TRBV12-4,ASSLAQGGSSPLH
TRBJ2-1,TRBV10-3,AISEFANEQF
TRBJ2-3,TRBV6-4,ASSDSTGGHTDTQY
TRBJ2-3,TRBV5-1,ASARGQPTTDTQY
TRBJ2-3,TRBV4-2,ASSQDGSGGTDTQY
TRBJ2-4,TRBV20-1,SAGFRGAKNIQY
TRBJ2-7,TRBV7-6,ASSLGQPSSYEQY
TRBJ2-1,TRBV30,AWARDRISEQF
TRBJ1-6,TRBV5-1,ASSNRTGGGSPLH
TRBJ1-3,TRBV20-1,SAAESGVSISGNTIY
TRBJ2-1,TRBV12-3/TRBV12-4,ASKGTGAYNEQF
TRBJ2-5,TRBV4-1,ASSQVFGSPGETQY
TRBJ1-2,TRBV10-3,AISRGQGYGYT
TRBJ2-1,TRBV3-1,ASSHSPGQGSYNEQF
TRBJ1-2,TRBV10-3,ATRQGPNGYT
TRBJ2-6,TRBV12-3/TRBV12-4,ASSYETFSGANVLT
TRBJ2-5,TRBV11-2,ASSWTMGSQETQY
TRBJ1-1,TRBV30,AWAQGAGTEAF
TRBJ2-6,TRBV7-8,ASSGDRKTSGANVLT
TRBJ2-1,TRBV11-1,ASRGGSYEQF
TRBJ1-1,TRBV12-5,ASGFSEVGGEAF
TRBJ2-7,TRBV2,ASSPDFYEQY
TRBJ1-1,TRBV5-1,ASSFDRAGTEAF
TRBJ1-5,TRBV19,ASSIRQGVTQPQH
TRBJ2-5,TRBV4-1,ASSLTGVQETQY
TRBJ1-1,TRBV29-1,SVGGGLEAF
TRBJ2-1,TRBV24-1,ATSDAGGANEQF
TRBJ2-6,TRBV11-1,ASSFSGTGANVLT
TRBJ1-3,TRBV20-1,SALDVPGSGNTIY
TRBJ1-5,TRBV20-1,SARRGGNQPQH
TRBJ1-5,TRBV10-3,AISRDSNQPQH